The T cell receptor beta chain described here comes from a study of blood T cell repertoires in COVID-19. About the research overall: Sample material is recorded as cDNA or gDNA derived from T cells, B-cell-depleted T cells, or PBMCs.

TCRdb's table, derived via immunoSEQ multiplex PCR, lists solely in-frame clones and lacks some. The sample consists of some 180,000 clones, about 75% of them appearing once. The CDR3 spans 13 residues. The germline V gene encodes CDR1 WNHNN and CDR2 SYGVQD (reference sequence). V was clipped by 6 bases and J by 2 bases, with 8 bases between them. What was sequenced was peripheral blood. V is TRBV10-1 and J is TRBJ1-5; unclear D gene. This TCR derives from a woman aged 45-59 years with active or convalescent COVID-19. The DNA of the CDR3 is TGCGCCAGCAGGGGCAGGCGCAATCAGCCCCAGCATTTT. It encodes CASRGRRNQPQHF.